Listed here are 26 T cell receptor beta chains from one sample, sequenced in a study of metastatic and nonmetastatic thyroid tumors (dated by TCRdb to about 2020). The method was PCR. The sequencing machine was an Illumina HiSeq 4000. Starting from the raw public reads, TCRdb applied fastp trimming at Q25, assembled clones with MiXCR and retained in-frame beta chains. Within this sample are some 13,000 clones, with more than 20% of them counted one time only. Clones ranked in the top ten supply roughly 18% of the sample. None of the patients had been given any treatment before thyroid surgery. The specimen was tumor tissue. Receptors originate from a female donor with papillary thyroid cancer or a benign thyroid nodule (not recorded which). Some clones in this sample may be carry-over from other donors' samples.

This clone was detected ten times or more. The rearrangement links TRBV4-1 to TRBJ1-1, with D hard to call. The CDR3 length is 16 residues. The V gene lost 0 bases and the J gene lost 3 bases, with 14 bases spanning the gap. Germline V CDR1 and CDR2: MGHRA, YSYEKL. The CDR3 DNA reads TGCGCCAGCAGCCAAGATAAAAGGCCGTCGGACACTGAAGCTTTCTTT. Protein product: CASSQDKRPSDTEAFF.

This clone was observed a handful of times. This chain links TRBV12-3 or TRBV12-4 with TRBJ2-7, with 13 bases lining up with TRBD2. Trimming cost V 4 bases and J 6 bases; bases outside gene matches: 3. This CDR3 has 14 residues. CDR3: CASSSTSGRLEQYF. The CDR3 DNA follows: TGTGCCAGCAGTTCGACTAGCGGGAGGCTCGAGCAGTACTTC.

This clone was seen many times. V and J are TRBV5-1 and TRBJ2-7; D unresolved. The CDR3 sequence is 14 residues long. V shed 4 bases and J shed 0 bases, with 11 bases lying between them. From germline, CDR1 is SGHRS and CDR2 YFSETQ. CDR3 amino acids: CASSPRHTSYEQYF. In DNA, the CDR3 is TGCGCCAGCAGCCCCCGCCACACCTCCTACGAGCAGTACTTC.

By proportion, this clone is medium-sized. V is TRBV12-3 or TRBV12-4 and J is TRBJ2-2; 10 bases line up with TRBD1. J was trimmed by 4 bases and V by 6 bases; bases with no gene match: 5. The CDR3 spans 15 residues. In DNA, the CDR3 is TGTGCCAGCAGGGGACAGGGGTTGGGCACCGGGGAGCTGTTTTTT. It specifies CASRGQGLGTGELFF.

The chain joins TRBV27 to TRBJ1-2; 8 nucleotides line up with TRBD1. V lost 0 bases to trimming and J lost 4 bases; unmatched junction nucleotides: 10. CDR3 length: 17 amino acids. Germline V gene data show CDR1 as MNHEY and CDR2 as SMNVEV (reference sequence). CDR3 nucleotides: TGTGCCAGCAGTTTATCAGCGACAGGGGCGAGCTTCTATGGCTACACCTTC. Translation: CASSLSATGASFYGYTF.

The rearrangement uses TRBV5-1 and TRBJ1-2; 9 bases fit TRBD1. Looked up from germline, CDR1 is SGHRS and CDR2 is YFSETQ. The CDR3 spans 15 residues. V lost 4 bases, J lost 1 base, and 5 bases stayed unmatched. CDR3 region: CASSVGQGNNYGYTF. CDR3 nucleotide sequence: TGCGCCAGCAGCGTAGGACAGGGGAATAACTATGGCTACACCTTC.

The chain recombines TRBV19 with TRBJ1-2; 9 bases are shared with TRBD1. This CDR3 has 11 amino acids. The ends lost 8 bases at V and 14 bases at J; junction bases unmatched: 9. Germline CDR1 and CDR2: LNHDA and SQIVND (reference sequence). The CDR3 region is CASAGTGFFTF. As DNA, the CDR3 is TGTGCCAGTGCCGGGACAGGGTTTTTTACCTTC.

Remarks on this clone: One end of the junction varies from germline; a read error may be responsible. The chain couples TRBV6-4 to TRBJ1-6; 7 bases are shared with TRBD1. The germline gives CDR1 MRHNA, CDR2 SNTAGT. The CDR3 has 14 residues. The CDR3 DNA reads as TGTGCCAACAGTGACGGGACAGATAATTCACCCCTCCACTTT. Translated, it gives CANSDGTDNSPLHF.

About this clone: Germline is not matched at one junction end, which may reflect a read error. The DNA of the CDR3 is TGTGCCAGCAGCGTAGACCCGGGGGCGGCCACTGAAGCCTTCTTT. As protein: CASSVDPGAATEAFF. V and J are TRBV9 and TRBJ1-1; D might be TRBD1 (6 bases). This CDR3 has 15 amino acids. Germline V lookup: CDR1 SGDLS, CDR2 YYNGEE. Filled out from reference TRBV9 and TRBJ1-1, the complete variable domain reads DSGVTQTPKHLITATGQRVTLRCSPRSGDLSVYWYQQSLDQGLQFLIQYYNGEERAKGNILERFSAQQFPDLHSELNLSSLELGDSALYFCASSVDPGAATEAFFGQGTRLTVV.

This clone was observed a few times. The CDR3 is CASSFYGGYSGNTIYF. The CDR3 region has the DNA TGTGCCAGCAGTTTCTACGGAGGATACTCTGGAAACACCATATATTTT. The chain combines TRBV12-3 or TRBV12-4 with TRBJ1-3; D call uncertain. V was cut by 3 bases and J by 0 bases, with 12 bases left in between. The CDR3 runs to 16 residues.

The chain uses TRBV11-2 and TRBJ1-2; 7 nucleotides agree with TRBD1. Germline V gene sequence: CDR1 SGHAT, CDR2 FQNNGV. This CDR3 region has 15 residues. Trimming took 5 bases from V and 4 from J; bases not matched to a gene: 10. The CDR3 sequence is CASSIQGFGIYGYTF. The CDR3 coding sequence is TGTGCCAGCAGCATACAGGGGTTCGGGATCTATGGCTACACCTTC. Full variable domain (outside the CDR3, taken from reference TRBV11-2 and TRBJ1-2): EAGVAQSPRYKIIEKRQSVAFWCNPISGHATLYWYQQILGQGPKLLIQFQNNGVVDDSQLPKDRFSAERLKGVDSTLKIQPAKLEDSAVYLCASSIQGFGIYGYTFGSGTRLTVV.

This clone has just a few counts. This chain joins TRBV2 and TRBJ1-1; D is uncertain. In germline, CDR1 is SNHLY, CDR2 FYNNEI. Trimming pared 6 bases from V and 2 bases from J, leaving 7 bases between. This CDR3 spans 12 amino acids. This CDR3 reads CASSTLNTEAFF. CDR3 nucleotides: TGTGCCAGCAGCACGCTCAACACTGAAGCTTTCTTT.

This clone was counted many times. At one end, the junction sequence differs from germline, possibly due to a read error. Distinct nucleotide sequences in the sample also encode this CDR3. DNA of the CDR3: TGCGCCAGCAGCCTCAACCGGGACAGGGACCCCGAGCAGTACTTC. Residues: CASSLNRDRDPEQYF. This rearrangement joins TRBV11-3 to TRBJ2-7; 9 nucleotides match TRBD1. The CDR3 loop spans 15 amino acids. Germline lookup yields CDR1 SGHNT and CDR2 YENEEA.

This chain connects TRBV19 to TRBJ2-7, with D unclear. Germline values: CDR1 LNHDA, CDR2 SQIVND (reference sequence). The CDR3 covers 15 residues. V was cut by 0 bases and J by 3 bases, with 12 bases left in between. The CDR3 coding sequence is TGTGCCAGTAGTATAGAGGTCGGGCGGAACTACGAGCAGTACTTC. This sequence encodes CASSIEVGRNYEQYF.

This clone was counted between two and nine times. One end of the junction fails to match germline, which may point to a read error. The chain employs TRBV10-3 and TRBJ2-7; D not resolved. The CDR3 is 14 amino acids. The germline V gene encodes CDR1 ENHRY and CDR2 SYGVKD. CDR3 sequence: CSISTLESEYEQYF. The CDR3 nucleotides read TGTTCCATCAGTACCCTGGAGAGTGAGTACGAGCAGTACTTC.

CDR3 sequence reads: CSARGRLAGRYNEQFF. The CDR3, as DNA: TGCAGTGCTAGGGGTAGGCTAGCGGGCCGCTACAATGAGCAGTTCTTC. The rearrangement links TRBV20-1 to TRBJ2-1; 8 bases match TRBD2. V lost 3 bases, J lost 3 bases, and 10 bases stayed unmatched. This CDR3 region has 16 residues. Germline values: CDR1 DFQATT, CDR2 SNEGSKA (reference sequence).

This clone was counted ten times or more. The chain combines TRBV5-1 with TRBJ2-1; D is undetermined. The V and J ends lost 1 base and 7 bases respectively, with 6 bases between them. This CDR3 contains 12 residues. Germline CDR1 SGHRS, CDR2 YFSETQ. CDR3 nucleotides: TGCGCCAGCAGCTTGACTGAGAATGAGCAGTTCTTC. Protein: CASSLTENEQFF.

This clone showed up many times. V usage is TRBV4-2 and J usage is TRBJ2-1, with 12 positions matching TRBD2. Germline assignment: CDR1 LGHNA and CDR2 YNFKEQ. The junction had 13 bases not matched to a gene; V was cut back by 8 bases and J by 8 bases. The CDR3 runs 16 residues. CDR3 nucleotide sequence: TGTGCCAGCGCCGTCGGGTCTAGCGGGGGGGCAGATGAGCAGTTCTTC. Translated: CASAVGSSGGADEQFF.

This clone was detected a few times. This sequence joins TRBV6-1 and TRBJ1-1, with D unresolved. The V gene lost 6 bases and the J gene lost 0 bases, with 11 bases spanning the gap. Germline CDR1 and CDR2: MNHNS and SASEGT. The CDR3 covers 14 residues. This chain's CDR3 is CASSVTEMNTEAFF. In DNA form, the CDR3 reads TGTGCCAGCAGCGTCACAGAAATGAACACTGAAGCTTTCTTT.

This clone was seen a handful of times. For the CDR3, the DNA is TGTGCCAGCATTTCAGGGGCAGGGCAGCCCCAGCATTTT. Translated, it gives CASISGAGQPQHF. J is TRBJ1-5 and V is TRBV6-5; TRBD1 is a possible D gene (6 bases). The CDR3 is 13 residues long. Germline CDR1 and CDR2: MNHEY and SVGAGI. Trimming shortened V by 7 bases and J by 7 bases, and 14 bases separated the two germline ends.

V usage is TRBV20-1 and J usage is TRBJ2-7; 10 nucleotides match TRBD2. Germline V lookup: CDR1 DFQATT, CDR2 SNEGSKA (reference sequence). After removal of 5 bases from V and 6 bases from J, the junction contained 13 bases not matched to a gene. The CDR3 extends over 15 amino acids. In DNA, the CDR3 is TGCAGTGCTCTACTTAGCGGGAGGACCCTAGGCGAGCAGTACTTC. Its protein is CSALLSGRTLGEQYF.

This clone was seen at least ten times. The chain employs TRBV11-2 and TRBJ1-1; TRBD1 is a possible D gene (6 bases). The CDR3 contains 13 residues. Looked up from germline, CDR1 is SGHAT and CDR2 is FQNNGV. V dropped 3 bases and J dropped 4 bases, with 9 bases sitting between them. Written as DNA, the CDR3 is TGTGCCAGCAGCTTGGGGACAATCACTGAAGCTTTCTTT. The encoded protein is CASSLGTITEAFF.

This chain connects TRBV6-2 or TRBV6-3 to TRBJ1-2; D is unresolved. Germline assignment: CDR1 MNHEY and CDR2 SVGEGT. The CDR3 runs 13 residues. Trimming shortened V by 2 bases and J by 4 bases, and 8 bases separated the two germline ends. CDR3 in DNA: TGTGCCAGCAGTTACACCCGGTTCTATGGCTACACCTTC. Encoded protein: CASSYTRFYGYTF.

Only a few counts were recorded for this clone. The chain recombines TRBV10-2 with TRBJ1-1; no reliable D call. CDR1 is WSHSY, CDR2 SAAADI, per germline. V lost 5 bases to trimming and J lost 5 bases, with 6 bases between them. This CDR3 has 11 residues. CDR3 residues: CASSHSTEAFF. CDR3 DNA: TGCGCCAGCAGTCACAGTACTGAAGCTTTCTTT.

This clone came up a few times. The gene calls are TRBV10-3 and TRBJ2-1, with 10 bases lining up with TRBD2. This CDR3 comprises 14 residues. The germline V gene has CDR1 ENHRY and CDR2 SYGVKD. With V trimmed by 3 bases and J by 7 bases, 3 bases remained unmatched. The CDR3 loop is CAISDVAGGNEQFF. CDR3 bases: TGTGCCATCAGTGATGTAGCGGGAGGAAATGAGCAGTTCTTC.

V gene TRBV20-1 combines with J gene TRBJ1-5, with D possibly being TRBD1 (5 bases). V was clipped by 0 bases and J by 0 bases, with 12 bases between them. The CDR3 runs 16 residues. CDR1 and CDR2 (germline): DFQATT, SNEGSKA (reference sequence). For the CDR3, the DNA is TGCAGTGCTAGAGATCGGGGACTGTATAGCAATCAGCCCCAGCATTTT. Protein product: CSARDRGLYSNQPQHF.